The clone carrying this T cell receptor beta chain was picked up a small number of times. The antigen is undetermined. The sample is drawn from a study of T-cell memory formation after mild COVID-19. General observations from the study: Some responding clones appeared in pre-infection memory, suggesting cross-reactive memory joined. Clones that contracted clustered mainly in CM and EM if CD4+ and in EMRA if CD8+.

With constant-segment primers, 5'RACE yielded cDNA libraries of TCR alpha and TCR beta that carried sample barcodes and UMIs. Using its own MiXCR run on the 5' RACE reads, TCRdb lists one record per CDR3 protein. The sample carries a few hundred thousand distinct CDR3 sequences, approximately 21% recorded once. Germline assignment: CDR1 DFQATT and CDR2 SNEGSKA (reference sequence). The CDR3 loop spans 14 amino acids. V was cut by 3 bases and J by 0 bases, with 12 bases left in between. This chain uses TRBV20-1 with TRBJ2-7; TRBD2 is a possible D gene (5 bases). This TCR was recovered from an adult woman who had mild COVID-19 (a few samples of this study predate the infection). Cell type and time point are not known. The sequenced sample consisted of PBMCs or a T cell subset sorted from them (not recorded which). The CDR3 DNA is TGCAGTGCTAGCCCCTCCGGGGTCTCCTACGAGCAGTACTTC. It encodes CSASPSGVSYEQYF.